The 27 T cell receptor beta chains given below trace back to one sample, sequenced in a study of T-cell reconstitution after alpha-beta-depleted transplantation in children. Preparation of the TCRbeta library was carried out with unique molecular identifiers. Via MiXCR, TCRdb re-called the PCR reads, giving one row per CDR3 protein. The sample yields 900,000 or so distinct CDR3 sequences, under 20% seen once. Sample: PBMCs, mostly from graft donor cells, taken 360 days after TCRalphabeta/CD19-depleted stem cell transplant. These receptors were taken from a male patient between 5 and 17 years old who had a stem cell transplant for acute lymphoblastic leukemia, so the T cells may come from the graft donor.

There are many counts of this clonotype. The chain carries TRBV5-1 and TRBJ2-3; 7 nucleotides line up with TRBD1. The CDR3 contains 16 residues. The trim removed 3 bases at V and 4 bases at J, leaving 11 bases unmatched. Germline-derived CDR1 and CDR2 are SGHRS and YFSETQ. The CDR3 loop is CASSSYRGVGADTQYF. DNA of the CDR3: TGCGCCAGCAGCTCCTACAGGGGCGTTGGAGCAGATACGCAGTATTTT.

This clonotype was detected many times. The gene calls are TRBV12-3 or TRBV12-4 and TRBJ2-1; D remains ambiguous. This CDR3 is built from 14 residues. The V and J ends lost 5 bases and 0 bases respectively, with 8 bases between them. CDR3 residues: CASSPRSSYNEQFF. For the CDR3, the DNA is TGTGCCAGCAGTCCTCGTAGCTCCTACAATGAGCAGTTCTTC.

The chain carries TRBV2 and TRBJ2-5, with D unclear. The CDR3 contains 13 residues. Looked up from germline, CDR1 is SNHLY and CDR2 is FYNNEI. V was pared by 7 bases and J by 4 bases, with 13 bases between. CDR3 loop: CASNTSPAETQYF. The CDR3 DNA reads as TGTGCCAGCAATACATCTCCGGCAGAGACCCAGTACTTC.

There are a few counts of this clonotype. This sequence joins TRBV7-9 and TRBJ2-1; D is perhaps TRBD1 (6 bases). Germline CDR1 is SEHNR and CDR2 is FQNEAQ (reference sequence). The CDR3 has 11 residues. Between the trimmed V and J ends, which lost 9 bases and 3 bases, there was a span of 6 bases. CDR3 protein: CARDSYNEQFF. The CDR3 DNA follows: TGTGCCAGGGACAGCTACAATGAGCAGTTCTTC.

V and J are TRBV3-1 and TRBJ2-1; TRBD2 matches 13 bases. J gave up 5 bases and V 2 bases, and 3 bases lay outside the gene matches. Germline V CDR1 and CDR2: LGHDT, YNNKEL (reference sequence). The CDR3 has 16 amino acids. In nucleotides, the CDR3 is TGTGCCAGCAGCCAAATGGGACTAGCGGGACACAATGAGCAGTTCTTC. Translating gives CASSQMGLAGHNEQFF.

A few counts support this clonotype. The chain employs TRBV15 and TRBJ1-1; no firm D call. Germline CDR1 LNHNV, CDR2 YYDKDF (reference sequence). CDR3 length: 13 residues. V lost 0 bases and J lost 8, with 10 bases in between. The CDR3: CATSRDEINEAFF. The CDR3 DNA sequence: TGTGCCACCAGCAGAGATGAGATTAACGAAGCTTTCTTT.

This clonotype has only a few counts. The genes are TRBV18 and TRBJ1-1; no clear D gene. The CDR3 loop spans 13 amino acids. The V end was cut by 2 bases, the J end by 0 bases, with 4 bases between. Germline V CDR1 and CDR2: KGHSH, LQKENI. CDR3 protein: CASSPLVNTEAFF. CDR3 DNA sequence: TGTGCCAGCTCACCATTGGTGAACACTGAAGCTTTCTTT.

This clonotype has a handful of counts. This chain connects TRBV7-9 to TRBJ1-5; D possibly corresponds to TRBD1 (6 bases). The germline V gene encodes CDR1 SEHNR and CDR2 FQNEAQ (reference sequence). The length of the CDR3 is 17 residues. V lost 5 bases, J lost 6 bases, and 23 bases lay in between. CDR3 bases: TGTGCCAGCAGCCCAGCACCCCACAGGGACGGAGGTCAGCCCCAGCATTTT. Translated: CASSPAPHRDGGQPQHF. Filled out from reference TRBV7-9 and TRBJ1-5, the complete variable domain reads DTGVSQNPRHKITKRGQNVTFRCDPISEHNRLYWYRQTLGQGPEFLTYFQNEAQLEKSRLLSDRFSAERPKGSFSTLEIQRTEQGDSAMYLCASSPAPHRDGGQPQHFGDGTRLSIL.

CDR3 DNA sequence: TGTGCCAGCAGCCCCCCGACTAGCGGCAACCCCCAGTACTTC. It codes for CASSPPTSGNPQYF. The chain links TRBV13 to TRBJ2-5, with 9 nucleotides matching TRBD2. The V gene end was trimmed by 5 bases and the J gene end by 9 bases; junction bases not matched to a gene: 10. CDR1 is PRHDT and CDR2 is FYEKMQ in the germline V gene (reference sequence). This CDR3 spans 14 amino acids.

Written as DNA, the CDR3 is TGCAGTGCTAGAGAGGTGGACCGGGGGAACACTGAAGCTTTCTTT. The encoded protein is CSAREVDRGNTEAFF. The chain carries TRBV20-1 and TRBJ1-1, with no clear D. CDR3 length equals 15 residues. Looked up from germline, CDR1 is DFQATT and CDR2 is SNEGSKA (reference sequence). V lost 0 bases and J 1 base, leaving 12 bases between the germline ends.

This clonotype was detected only a few times. V usage is TRBV20-1 and J usage is TRBJ2-1; TRBD2 matches 8 bases. This CDR3 spans 14 amino acids. V gave up 1 base and J gave up 7 bases; unmatched junction bases: 6. Looked up from germline, CDR1 is DFQATT and CDR2 is SNEGSKA (reference sequence). The CDR3 spells CSARVPAGVNEQFF. The CDR3 nucleotides are TGCAGTGCTAGAGTTCCAGCGGGAGTAAATGAGCAGTTCTTC.

The chain is built from TRBV18 and TRBJ1-6; TRBD1 aligns across 7 bases. Germline CDR1 is KGHSH and CDR2 is LQKENI. This CDR3 has 17 residues. V dropped 2 bases and J dropped 0; count of bases not matched to a gene: 4. CDR3 protein: CASSPTTGRSYNSPLHF. The CDR3, as DNA: TGTGCCAGCTCACCAACGACAGGGCGCTCCTATAATTCACCCCTCCACTTT.

The genes are TRBV5-4 and TRBJ2-7; TRBD2 agrees at 9 bases. The CDR3 spans 17 residues. Germline V gene data show CDR1 as SGHNT and CDR2 as YYREEE (reference sequence). J was trimmed by 5 bases and V by 1 base; bases with no gene match: 13. The CDR3 loop is CASSLRVLAGGPDEQYF. CDR3 in DNA: TGTGCCAGCAGCTTGAGGGTACTCGCGGGAGGGCCCGACGAGCAGTACTTC.

This clonotype turned up a few times. This chain joins TRBV7-7 and TRBJ2-2; possibly TRBD2 for D (6 bases). Germline CDR1 is SSHAT and CDR2 is FNYEAQ (reference sequence). The V end was cut by 1 base, the J end by 5 bases, with 14 bases between. The CDR3 runs 16 residues. The CDR3 here is CASSLVLQAGTGELFF. CDR3 bases: TGTGCCAGCAGCTTAGTTTTACAGGCGGGGACCGGGGAGCTGTTTTTT.

This clonotype appeared a few times. The gene calls are TRBV12-3 or TRBV12-4 and TRBJ2-7; 7 bases map to TRBD2. The length of the CDR3 is 15 residues. The V and J ends lost 2 bases and 4 bases, in that order; junction bases with no gene match: 8. The CDR3 here is CASSLRGAGLYEQYF. The DNA for the CDR3 is TGTGCCAGCAGTTTAAGAGGAGCGGGGCTATACGAGCAGTACTTC.

At least ten counts were recorded for this clonotype. This CDR3 is CSVERQGQETQYF. CDR3 DNA: TGCAGCGTTGAAAGACAGGGACAAGAGACCCAGTACTTC. V and J are TRBV29-1 and TRBJ2-5, with 7 bases lining up with TRBD1. CDR1 is SQVTM, CDR2 ANQGSEA, per germline. V was pared by 2 bases and J by 2 bases, with 2 bases of the junction left unmatched. CDR3 length: 13 residues.

The V gene is TRBV20-1, the J gene TRBJ1-5; D call uncertain. Trimming shortened V by 5 bases and J by 6 bases, and 11 bases separated the two germline ends. Germline V gives CDR1 DFQATT, CDR2 SNEGSKA (reference sequence). The CDR3 contains 12 residues. CDR3 region: CSASPYGQPQHF. In DNA, the CDR3 is TGCAGTGCTTCCCCATACGGTCAGCCCCAGCATTTT.

The chain has TRBV11-2 and TRBJ2-5, with 9 nucleotides matching TRBD1. After removal of 5 bases from V and 4 bases from J, the junction contained 2 bases not matched to a gene. The CDR3 consists of 13 residues. Germline assignment: CDR1 SGHAT and CDR2 FQNNGV. In DNA form, the CDR3 reads TGTGCCAGCAGCCGGGACAGGGTAGAGACCCAGTACTTC. It codes for CASSRDRVETQYF.

This clonotype was counted many times. The chain has TRBV12-3 or TRBV12-4 and TRBJ2-7; 7 bases are a match to TRBD2. The CDR3 extends over 16 amino acids. V shed 7 bases and J 0 bases; nucleotides not matched to a gene: 12. As DNA, the CDR3 is TGTGCCAGCACAACAGCGGGGCTCCTCAGCTCCTACGAGCAGTACTTC. Residues: CASTTAGLLSSYEQYF.

The chain uses TRBV7-2 and TRBJ1-4; weak D call: TRBD1 (5 bases). CDR3 length: 13 residues. The V end lost 6 bases, the J end lost 4 bases, and 9 bases lay between the germline ends. Germline CDR1 and CDR2: SGHTA and FQGNSA. CDR3 sequence reads: CASRIGVNEKLFF. Written as DNA, the CDR3 is TGTGCCAGCAGGATAGGGGTTAATGAAAAACTGTTTTTT.

In its sample, this clonotype was seen a few times. The chain uses TRBV28 and TRBJ2-1; possibly TRBD2 for D (5 bases). In germline, CDR1 is MDHEN, CDR2 SYDVKM. V lost 1 base and J lost 7, with 11 bases in between. This CDR3 spans 14 amino acids. In DNA, the CDR3 is TGTGCCAGCAGTTTATTTGCTAGCTTAAATGAGCAGTTCTTC. This sequence encodes CASSLFASLNEQFF.

This clonotype was counted between two and nine times. The chain links TRBV20-1 to TRBJ1-1, with a possible D match to TRBD1 (5 bases). The CDR3 has 13 residues. Germline V CDR1 and CDR2: DFQATT, SNEGSKA (reference sequence). V lost 6 bases and J 5 bases, leaving 16 bases between the germline ends. In DNA form, the CDR3 reads TGCAGTGCCACGGCAGGGCGGGATACTGAAGCTTTCTTT. Protein sequence: CSATAGRDTEAFF.

The chain employs TRBV6-1 and TRBJ2-2; D unclear. CDR3 size: 15 residues. Germline CDR1 and CDR2: MNHNS and SASEGT. Trimming shortened V by 5 bases and J by 3 bases, and 13 bases separated the two germline ends. The CDR3 protein is CASSKLTDHTGELFF. The CDR3 region has the DNA TGTGCCAGCAGTAAGCTGACGGACCACACCGGGGAGCTGTTTTTT.

This clonotype has more than one count but fewer than ten. The chain employs TRBV29-1 and TRBJ2-1; 7 bases align to TRBD2. V was pared by 5 bases and J by 0 bases, with 10 bases of the junction left unmatched. The CDR3 loop spans 16 amino acids. Germline V lookup: CDR1 SQVTM, CDR2 ANQGSEA. CDR3 in DNA: TGCAGCGTTACCTTCGGCCTAGCGGCCTCCTACAATGAGCAGTTCTTC. The encoded protein is CSVTFGLAASYNEQFF.

The chain uses TRBV4-1 and TRBJ2-3, with D maybe TRBD1 (5 bases). CDR3 size: 17 residues. Trimming shortened V by 4 bases and J by 0 bases, and 17 bases separated the two germline ends. Germline V CDR1 and CDR2: MGHRA, YSYEKL. Here the CDR3 DNA reads TGCGCCAGCAGCCCGGGCCCTAGACAGTTAAGCACAGATACGCAGTATTTT. Amino acids: CASSPGPRQLSTDTQYF.

This clonotype occurred a few times. The CDR3 sequence: CSVDGGGSSYNEQFF. The CDR3 nucleotides are TGCAGCGTTGACGGGGGCGGGAGCTCCTACAATGAGCAGTTCTTC. The gene calls are TRBV29-1 and TRBJ2-1, with D tentatively TRBD2 (7 bases). Deletions cut 3 bases from V and 0 bases from J, with 12 bases between. The CDR3 loop spans 15 amino acids. The germline V gene has CDR1 SQVTM and CDR2 ANQGSEA.

This clonotype is a singleton in its sample. The chain recombines TRBV11-3 with TRBJ2-7; TRBD2 might be the D (5 bases). Germline loops: CDR1 SGHNT, CDR2 YENEEA. The CDR3 spans 14 residues. V was shortened by 4 bases and J by 6 bases, with 16 bases between the two germline ends. The DNA of the CDR3 is TGTGCCAGCAGCTCCGTAGAGGGTCGGTCCGAGCAGTACTTC. It codes for CASSSVEGRSEQYF.